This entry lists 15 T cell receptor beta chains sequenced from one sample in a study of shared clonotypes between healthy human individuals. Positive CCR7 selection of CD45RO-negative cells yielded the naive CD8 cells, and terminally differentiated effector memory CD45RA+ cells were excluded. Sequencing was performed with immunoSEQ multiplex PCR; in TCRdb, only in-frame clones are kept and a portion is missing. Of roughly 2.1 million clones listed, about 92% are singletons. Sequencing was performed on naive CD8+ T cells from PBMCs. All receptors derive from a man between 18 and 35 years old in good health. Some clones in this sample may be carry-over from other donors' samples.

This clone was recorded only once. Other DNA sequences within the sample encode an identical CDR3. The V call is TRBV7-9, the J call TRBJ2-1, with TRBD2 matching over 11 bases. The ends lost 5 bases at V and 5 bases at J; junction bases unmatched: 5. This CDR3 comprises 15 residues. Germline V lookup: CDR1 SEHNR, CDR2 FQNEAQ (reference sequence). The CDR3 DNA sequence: TGTGCCAGCAGCCCCCCACTAGCGGGAGACAATGAGCAGTTCTTC. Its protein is CASSPPLAGDNEQFF.

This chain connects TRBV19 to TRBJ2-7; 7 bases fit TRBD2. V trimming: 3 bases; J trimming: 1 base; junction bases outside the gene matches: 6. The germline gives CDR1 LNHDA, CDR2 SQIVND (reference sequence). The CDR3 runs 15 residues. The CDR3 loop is CASSIRLAVSYEQYF. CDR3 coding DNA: TGTGCCAGTAGTATCCGGCTAGCGGTATCCTACGAGCAGTACTTC.

The CDR3 bases are TGTGCCAGCAGCTTAGAAGGCGGGCTGGGTGGCGAGCAGTACTTC. Translating it yields CASSLEGGLGGEQYF. The V gene is TRBV7-6, the J gene TRBJ2-7; D possibly corresponds to TRBD2 (5 bases). V was cut by 1 base and J by 6 bases, with 16 bases left in between. CDR1 is SGHVS and CDR2 is FNYEAQ in the germline V gene. This CDR3 has 15 residues. The whole variable domain, filled in from reference TRBV7-6 and TRBJ2-7, reads GAGVSQSPRYKVTKRGQDVALRCDPISGHVSLYWYRQALGQGPEFLTYFNYEAQQDKSGLPNDRFSAERPEGSISTLTIQRTEQRDSAMYRCASSLEGGLGGEQYFGPGTRLTVT.

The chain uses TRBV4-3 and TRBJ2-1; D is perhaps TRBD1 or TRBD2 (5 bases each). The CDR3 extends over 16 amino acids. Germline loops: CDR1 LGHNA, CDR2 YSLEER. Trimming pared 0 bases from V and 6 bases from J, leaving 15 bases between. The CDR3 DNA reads TGCGCCAGCAGCCAAGAACGGCTAGCCGGGGCCAATGAGCAGTTCTTC. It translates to CASSQERLAGANEQFF.

CDR3 amino acids: CSVEDRGGTPGELFF. The CDR3 DNA follows: TGCAGCGTTGAAGATCGGGGGGGGACCCCCGGGGAGCTGTTTTTT. This chain uses TRBV29-1 with TRBJ2-2; 8 positions agree with TRBD2. CDR3 length equals 15 residues. Germline V gene lookup returns CDR1 SQVTM and CDR2 ANQGSEA. V lost 0 bases and J lost 6; bases outside the gene matches: 6.

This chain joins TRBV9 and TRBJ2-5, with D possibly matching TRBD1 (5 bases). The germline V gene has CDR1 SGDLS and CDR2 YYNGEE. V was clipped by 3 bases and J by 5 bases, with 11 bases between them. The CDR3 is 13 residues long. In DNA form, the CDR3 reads TGTGCCAGCAGCGGTGGGGCGCTGGAGACCCAGTACTTC. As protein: CASSGGALETQYF.

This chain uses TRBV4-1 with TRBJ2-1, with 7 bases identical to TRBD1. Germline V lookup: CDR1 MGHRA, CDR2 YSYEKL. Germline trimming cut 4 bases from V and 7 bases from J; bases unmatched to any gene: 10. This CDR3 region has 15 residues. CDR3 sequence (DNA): TGCGCCAGCAGCCCCAGACAGGGCGGTTTGAATGAGCAGTTCTTC. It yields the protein CASSPRQGGLNEQFF.

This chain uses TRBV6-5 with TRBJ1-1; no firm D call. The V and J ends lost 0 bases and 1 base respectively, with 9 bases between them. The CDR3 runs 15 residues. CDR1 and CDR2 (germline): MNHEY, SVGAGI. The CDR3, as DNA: TGTGCCAGCAGTTACTCTGAGGGCGAGAACACTGAAGCTTTCTTT. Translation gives CASSYSEGENTEAFF.

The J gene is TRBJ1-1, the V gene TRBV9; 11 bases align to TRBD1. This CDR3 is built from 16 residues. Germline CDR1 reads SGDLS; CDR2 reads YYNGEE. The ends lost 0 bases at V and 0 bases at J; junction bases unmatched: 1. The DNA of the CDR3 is TGTGCCAGCAGCGTAGGGGGACAGGGGGTGAACACTGAAGCTTTCTTT. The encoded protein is CASSVGGQGVNTEAFF.

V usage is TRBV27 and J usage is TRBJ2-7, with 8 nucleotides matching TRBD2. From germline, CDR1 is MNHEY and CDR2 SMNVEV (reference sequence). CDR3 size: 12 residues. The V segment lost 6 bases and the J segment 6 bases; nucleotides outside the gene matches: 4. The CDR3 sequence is CASSYAGGEQYF. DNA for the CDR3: TGTGCCAGCAGCTATGCGGGGGGCGAGCAGTACTTC.

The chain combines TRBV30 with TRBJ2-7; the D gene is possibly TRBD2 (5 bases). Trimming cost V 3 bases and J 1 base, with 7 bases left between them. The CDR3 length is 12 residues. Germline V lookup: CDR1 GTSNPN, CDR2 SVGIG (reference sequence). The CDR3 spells CAWSGVSYEQYF. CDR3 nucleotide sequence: TGTGCCTGGAGCGGGGTTTCCTACGAGCAGTACTTC.

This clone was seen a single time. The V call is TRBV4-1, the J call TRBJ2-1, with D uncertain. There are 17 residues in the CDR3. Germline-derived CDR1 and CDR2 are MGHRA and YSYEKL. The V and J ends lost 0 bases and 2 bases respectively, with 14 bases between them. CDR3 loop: CASSQDGRYRAYNEQFF. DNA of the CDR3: TGCGCCAGCAGCCAAGATGGGCGCTACCGAGCCTACAATGAGCAGTTCTTC.

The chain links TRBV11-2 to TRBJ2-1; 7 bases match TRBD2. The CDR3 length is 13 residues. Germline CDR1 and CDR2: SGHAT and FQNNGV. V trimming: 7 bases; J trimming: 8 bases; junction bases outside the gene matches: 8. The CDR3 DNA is TGTGCCAGCATCACCCTGGGGGGGTATGAGCAGTTCTTC. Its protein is CASITLGGYEQFF.

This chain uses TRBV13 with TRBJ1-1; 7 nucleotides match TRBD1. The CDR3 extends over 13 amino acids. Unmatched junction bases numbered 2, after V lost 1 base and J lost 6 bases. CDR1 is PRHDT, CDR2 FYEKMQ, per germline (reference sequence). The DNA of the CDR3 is TGTGCCAGCAGCTTAGAGGGGGCCCCTGAAGCTTTCTTT. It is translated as CASSLEGAPEAFF.

The CDR3 DNA is TGTGCCAGCAGCTGGGACTCCGATGCCGGGGAGCTGTTTTTT. Its translation: CASSWDSDAGELFF. The chain links TRBV27 to TRBJ2-2, with D tentatively TRBD2 (6 bases). The V gene lost 6 bases and the J gene lost 6 bases, with 14 bases spanning the gap. The V gene's germline CDR1 is MNHEY and CDR2 SMNVEV (reference sequence). This CDR3 is 14 amino acids long.